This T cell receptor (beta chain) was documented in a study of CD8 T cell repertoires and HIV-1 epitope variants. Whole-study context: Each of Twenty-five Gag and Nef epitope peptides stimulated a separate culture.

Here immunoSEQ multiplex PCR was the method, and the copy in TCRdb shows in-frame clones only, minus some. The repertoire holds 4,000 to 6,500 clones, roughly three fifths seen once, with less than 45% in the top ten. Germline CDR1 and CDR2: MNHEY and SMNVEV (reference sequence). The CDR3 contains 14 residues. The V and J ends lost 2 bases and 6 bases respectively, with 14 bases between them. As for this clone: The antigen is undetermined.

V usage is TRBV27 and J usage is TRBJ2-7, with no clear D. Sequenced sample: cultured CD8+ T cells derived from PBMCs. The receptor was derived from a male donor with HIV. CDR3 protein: CASSLTPGLSEQYF. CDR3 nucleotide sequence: TGTGCCAGCAGTTTAACCCCCGGGCTCAGCGAGCAGTACTTC.